The 2 T cell receptor beta chains below were found in one sample sequenced in a study of control samples from healthy donors and cancer patients (dated by TCRdb to about 2020). The protocol used for the library was the immunoSEQ multiplex PCR assay. TCRdb stores this immuneACCESS table with in-frame sequences only. Part of the clones is absent; in the studies checked, under half of the shortfall reflects unresolved V genes, and no reason is known for the rest. The sample table records approximately 120,000 clones; roughly 92% of these occur just once. The top ten constitute over 0.5% of the sample. Sequenced input: PBMCs. These receptors originate from a man older than 75 with head and neck cancer.

The chain uses TRBV6-2 or TRBV6-3 and TRBJ1-2; no clear D. CDR3 size: 14 residues. Germline CDR1 reads MNHEY; CDR2 reads SVGEGT. Trimming left V 5 bases short and J 10 bases short, with 20 bases between. CDR3 nucleotides: TGTGCCAGCAGTCGCCTCTCCAGTCTGATCGCCTACACCTTC. This encodes CASSRLSSLIAYTF.

The gene calls are TRBV5-6 and TRBJ2-3; perhaps TRBD2 as D (7 bases). V was cut by 1 base and J by 8 bases, with 17 bases left in between. The CDR3 loop spans 15 amino acids. Germline V gene lookup returns CDR1 SGHDT and CDR2 YYEEEE. The CDR3 reads CASSLYGGGGGTQYF. For the CDR3, the DNA is TGTGCCAGCAGCTTGTACGGCGGGGGCGGTGGTACGCAGTATTTT.